The 27 T cell receptor beta chains listed next were all sequenced from one sample in a study of shared clonotypes between healthy human individuals. Sequencing was performed with immunoSEQ multiplex PCR; in TCRdb, only in-frame clones are kept and a portion is missing. This table holds roughly 1.5 million clones, around 98% found once. Input material: naive CD4+ T cells sorted from blood. Noted subset: CD45RA+ positively selected. All receptors come from a man in his thirties or forties in good health.

The chain uses TRBV29-1 and TRBJ2-1; TRBD1 or TRBD2 may be the D gene (5 bases each). Trimming took 6 bases from V and 6 from J, leaving 15 bases between them. Per the germline V gene, CDR1 is SQVTM and CDR2 is ANQGSEA. The CDR3 is made up of 13 amino acids. CDR3 sequence: CSVRAPGGNEQFF. CDR3 sequence (DNA): TGCAGCGTCCGGGCCCCTGGGGGCAATGAGCAGTTCTTC.

This chain links TRBV29-1 with TRBJ2-1, with D possibly being TRBD1 or TRBD2 (5 bases each). Germline loops: CDR1 SQVTM, CDR2 ANQGSEA. This CDR3 is 15 amino acids long. V was clipped by 5 bases and J by 8 bases, with 22 bases between them. This CDR3 reads CSVHGAWVGRDEQFF. The DNA for the CDR3 is TGCAGCGTTCACGGGGCTTGGGTCGGTCGGGATGAGCAGTTCTTC.

The gene calls are TRBV10-3 and TRBJ2-3, with D unclear. Trimming left V 5 bases short and J 3 bases short, with 15 bases between. CDR1 is ENHRY and CDR2 is SYGVKD in the germline V gene. This CDR3 spans 15 amino acids. CDR3 loop: CAISWTGGSTDTQYF. As DNA, the CDR3 is TGTGCCATCAGTTGGACGGGTGGATCGACAGATACGCAGTATTTT.

V is TRBV5-1 and J is TRBJ2-1; 9 bases fit TRBD1. Losses at the gene ends were 3 bases for V and 8 bases for J; bases not matched to a gene: 12. This CDR3 is built from 16 residues. Germline-derived CDR1 and CDR2 are SGHRS and YFSETQ. The DNA for the CDR3 is TGCGCCAGCAGCTACTTGGGAGGACAGGGGTGGGATGAGCAGTTCTTC. This codes for CASSYLGGQGWDEQFF. Supplemented by reference TRBV5-1 and TRBJ2-1, the full variable domain reads KAGVTQTPRYLIKTRGQQVTLSCSPISGHRSVSWYQQTPGQGLQFLFEYFSETQRNKGNFPGRFSGRQFSNSRSEMNVSTLELGDSALYLCASSYLGGQGWDEQFFGPGTRLTVL.

V usage is TRBV5-1 and J usage is TRBJ1-4, with TRBD1 as a possible D gene (6 bases). This CDR3 has 16 residues. Germline values: CDR1 SGHRS, CDR2 YFSETQ. Trimming left V 4 bases short and J 3 bases short, with 16 bases between. CDR3 region: CASSPSTGASNEKLFF. CDR3 bases: TGCGCCAGCAGCCCCTCCACGGGGGCCTCTAATGAAAAACTGTTTTTT.

The rearrangement uses TRBV28 and TRBJ1-3, with D possibly matching TRBD1 (5 bases). Trimming removed 7 bases from V and 4 bases from J, with 17 bases in between. This CDR3 spans 15 amino acids. Germline CDR1 and CDR2: MDHEN and SYDVKM. The CDR3 sequence is CASTVGDMGGNTIYF. The CDR3 DNA reads as TGTGCCAGCACCGTAGGGGATATGGGAGGAAACACCATATATTTT. The full variable domain, with the rest looked up from reference TRBV28 and TRBJ1-3, is DVKVTQSSRYLVKRTGEKVFLECVQDMDHENMFWYRQDPGLGLRLIYFSYDVKMKEKGDIPEGYSVSREKKERFSLILESASTNQTSMYLCASTVGDMGGNTIYFGEGSWLTVV.

The chain uses TRBV27 and TRBJ2-7; 14 bases fit TRBD2. V lost 4 bases to trimming and J lost 3 bases; unmatched junction nucleotides: 8. The CDR3 contains 17 residues. Germline V gene sequence: CDR1 MNHEY, CDR2 SMNVEV (reference sequence). The CDR3 DNA reads TGTGCCAGCAGTTATAGCGGACTAGCGGGAGGTCTCTACGAGCAGTACTTC. It translates to CASSYSGLAGGLYEQYF.

The rearrangement links TRBV18 to TRBJ2-3, with D unclear. Between the trimmed V and J ends, which lost 2 bases and 2 bases, there was a span of 8 bases. Germline-derived CDR1 and CDR2 are KGHSH and LQKENI. This CDR3 comprises 14 residues. In DNA, the CDR3 is TGTGCCAGCTCACCATCGATGAACACAGATACGCAGTATTTT. Its translation is CASSPSMNTDTQYF.

The chain couples TRBV6-1 to TRBJ1-5, with TRBD1 identical over 7 bases. Germline V lookup: CDR1 MNHNS, CDR2 SASEGT. The CDR3 is 18 residues long. Trimming removed 0 bases from V and 3 bases from J; junction bases left unmatched: 11. The CDR3 reads CASSEALLRDRYNQPQHF. The CDR3 DNA is TGTGCCAGCAGTGAAGCATTACTCCGGGACAGATACAATCAGCCCCAGCATTTT.

The V call is TRBV9, the J call TRBJ1-1, with 8 bases fitting TRBD1. The CDR3 loop spans 12 amino acids. V shed 5 bases, J shed 4 bases, and the junction held 1 base outside the gene matches. Per the germline V gene, CDR1 is SGDLS and CDR2 is YYNGEE. The DNA of the CDR3 is TGTGCCAGCAGTCAGGGGGCCACTGAAGCTTTCTTT. Translation gives CASSQGATEAFF.

This clone was seen many times. The chain combines TRBV6-1 with TRBJ1-2, with D possibly TRBD1 on 5 matching bases. V lost 4 bases to trimming and J lost 8 bases, with 14 bases between them. Germline lookup yields CDR1 MNHNS and CDR2 SASEGT. The length of the CDR3 is 13 residues. The CDR3 region is CASSAEGRYGYTF. As DNA, the CDR3 is TGTGCCAGCAGTGCCGAGGGGCGATACGGCTACACCTTC.

This sequence joins TRBV7-9 and TRBJ1-1; D remains ambiguous. The length of the CDR3 is 11 residues. The germline gives CDR1 SEHNR, CDR2 FQNEAQ (reference sequence). The ends were cut back, 7 bases at V and 6 bases at J, with 9 bases in the middle. The CDR3: CASTDRAEAFF. The CDR3 DNA follows: TGTGCCAGCACGGATCGGGCTGAAGCTTTCTTT.

The rearrangement links TRBV27 to TRBJ1-1; D gene ambiguous. Germline lookup yields CDR1 MNHEY and CDR2 SMNVEV (reference sequence). Between the trimmed V and J ends, which lost 5 bases and 2 bases, there was a span of 9 bases. The CDR3 has 13 residues. CDR3 sequence reads: CASSHTRNTEAFF. The DNA of the CDR3 is TGTGCCAGCAGTCACACAAGAAACACTGAAGCTTTCTTT.

This clone was observed once. The rearrangement links TRBV5-5 to TRBJ1-5; D gene unclear. Trimming took 2 bases from V and 0 from J, leaving 15 bases between them. CDR3 length equals 17 residues. CDR1 is SGHKS and CDR2 is YYEKEE in the germline V gene (reference sequence). CDR3 bases: TGTGCCAGCAGCTTTTTTTTCCGGCGTGATAGCAATCAGCCCCAGCATTTT. This sequence encodes CASSFFFRRDSNQPQHF.

The CDR3 protein is CASSGGQGFYEQYF. As DNA, the CDR3 is TGCGCCAGCAGCGGCGGACAGGGGTTCTACGAGCAGTACTTC. The J gene is TRBJ2-7, the V gene TRBV10-2; TRBD1 aligns across 9 bases. Germline values: CDR1 WSHSY, CDR2 SAAADI. Trimming at V came to 6 bases and at J to 3 bases, leaving 6 bases not matched to a gene. The CDR3 sequence is 14 residues long.

The rearrangement links TRBV11-3 to TRBJ2-6, with D possibly being TRBD2 (8 bases). V lost 5 bases to trimming and J lost 0 bases, with 17 bases between them. The CDR3 extends over 18 amino acids. Germline values: CDR1 SGHNT, CDR2 YENEEA. CDR3 sequence: CASSRGGTEYSGANVLTF. CDR3 nucleotides: TGTGCCAGCAGCCGGGGGGGGACAGAGTACTCTGGGGCCAACGTCCTGACTTTC.

CDR3 amino acids: CANNYEPTKHQETQYF. The CDR3 bases are TGTGCCAACAACTACGAGCCGACAAAGCATCAAGAGACCCAGTACTTC. The chain links TRBV28 to TRBJ2-5; D gene ambiguous. Trimming took off 10 bases at V and 2 bases at J, with 23 bases between the two ends. The CDR3 totals 16 residues. Germline CDR1 is MDHEN and CDR2 is SYDVKM.

Regarding this clone: Other DNA variants within this sample encode the same CDR3. V is TRBV18 and J is TRBJ1-5; D remains unclear. CDR1 is KGHSH, CDR2 LQKENI, per germline. The CDR3 has 13 amino acids. Trimming removed 4 bases at V and 4 bases at J, with 8 bases between. The CDR3 region is CASSQDRNQPQHF. As DNA, the CDR3 is TGTGCCAGCTCACAGGACCGGAATCAGCCCCAGCATTTT.

This clone was found once. The chain couples TRBV5-4 to TRBJ2-1, with 7 bases fitting TRBD2. V lost 4 bases, J lost 8 bases, and 9 bases stayed unmatched. CDR1 and CDR2 (germline): SGHNT, YYREEE (reference sequence). The CDR3 totals 14 residues. The CDR3 DNA reads as TGTGCCAGCAGCCCCATGGGAGGGTCTGATGAGCAGTTCTTC. This translates into CASSPMGGSDEQFF.

The chain carries TRBV5-1 and TRBJ2-7, with D tentatively TRBD1 or TRBD2 (5 bases each). Germline CDR1 SGHRS, CDR2 YFSETQ. Trimming pared 5 bases from V and 2 bases from J, leaving 14 bases between. The CDR3 has 14 residues. This CDR3 is CASRRDPIPYEQYF. DNA of the CDR3: TGCGCCAGCAGAAGGGACCCCATCCCCTACGAGCAGTACTTC. The whole variable domain, remainder taken from reference TRBV5-1 and TRBJ2-7, is KAGVTQTPRYLIKTRGQQVTLSCSPISGHRSVSWYQQTPGQGLQFLFEYFSETQRNKGNFPGRFSGRQFSNSRSEMNVSTLELGDSALYLCASRRDPIPYEQYFGPGTRLTVT.

The chain joins TRBV9 to TRBJ1-1, with D unresolved. Trimming stripped 4 bases from V and 0 bases from J, with 13 bases between. The length of the CDR3 is 15 residues. CDR1 and CDR2 (germline): SGDLS, YYNGEE. The CDR3 DNA is TGTGCCAGCAGCCCCACCGGAGGGTTGAACACTGAAGCTTTCTTT. This translates into CASSPTGGLNTEAFF.

V is TRBV6-5 and J is TRBJ1-1, with 11 bases fitting TRBD1. The length of the CDR3 is 15 residues. The germline CDR1 and CDR2 sequences are MNHEY and SVGAGI. The trim removed 6 bases at V and 3 bases at J, leaving 6 bases unmatched. CDR3 sequence reads: CASRKDRGRDTEAFF. CDR3 DNA sequence: TGTGCCAGCAGGAAGGACAGGGGGCGAGACACTGAAGCTTTCTTT.

The chain recombines TRBV9 with TRBJ2-3; 9 positions agree with TRBD2. The length of the CDR3 is 16 residues. The germline gives CDR1 SGDLS, CDR2 YYNGEE. Germline trimming cut 4 bases from V and 2 bases from J; bases unmatched to any gene: 8. As DNA, the CDR3 is TGTGCCAGCAGCCCCCGGACTAGCGAGATCACAGATACGCAGTATTTT. It yields the protein CASSPRTSEITDTQYF. Full variable domain (outside the CDR3, taken from reference TRBV9 and TRBJ2-3): DSGVTQTPKHLITATGQRVTLRCSPRSGDLSVYWYQQSLDQGLQFLIQYYNGEERAKGNILERFSAQQFPDLHSELNLSSLELGDSALYFCASSPRTSEITDTQYFGPGTRLTVL.

The rearrangement links TRBV7-6 to TRBJ2-4; a weak D match, TRBD2 (6 bases). CDR1 is SGHVS and CDR2 is FNYEAQ in the germline V gene. V was cut by 5 bases and J by 5 bases, with 13 bases left in between. This CDR3 is 14 amino acids long. In DNA, the CDR3 is TGTGCCAGCAGCCCCCGGGGGTCAGAAAACATTCAGTACTTC. Translation gives CASSPRGSENIQYF.

This clone was seen a single time. The rearrangement uses TRBV10-1 and TRBJ2-3; D uncertain. Germline loops: CDR1 WNHNN, CDR2 SYGVQD (reference sequence). Between the trimmed V and J ends, which lost 5 bases and 4 bases, there was a span of 7 bases. The CDR3 is made up of 12 amino acids. The chain's CDR3 is CASSTYSDTQYF. The CDR3 DNA follows: TGCGCCAGCAGTACTTACTCAGATACGCAGTATTTT.

The chain is built from TRBV20-1 and TRBJ2-5; D is unclear. Per germline, CDR1 DFQATT and CDR2 SNEGSKA (reference sequence). The CDR3 spans 10 residues. Trimming shortened V by 7 bases and J by 4 bases, and 7 bases separated the two germline ends. CDR3 DNA sequence: TGCAGTGAAAAGGGAGAGACCCAGTACTTC. Encoded protein: CSEKGETQYF.

The genes are TRBV7-9 and TRBJ2-7; maybe TRBD1 (6 bases). The length of the CDR3 is 14 residues. V shed 7 bases and J shed 4 bases, with 17 bases lying between them. Germline V gene lookup returns CDR1 SEHNR and CDR2 FQNEAQ (reference sequence). CDR3 region: CASTPWGRGYEQYF. CDR3 nucleotide sequence: TGTGCCAGCACCCCCTGGGGCAGGGGATACGAGCAGTACTTC.